Below are 8 T cell receptor beta chains sequenced from a single sample in a study of long-term antiretroviral therapy in people with HIV. The run of the v3.0 immunoSEQ assay was at survey level. This table comes from immunoSEQ multiplex PCR, and its TCRdb copy is limited to in-frame clones, with some not included. The repertoire includes under 15,000 clones, 88% of them detected once, and under 14% sits in the top ten. This material consisted of unsorted PBMCs, taken 6.2 years after starting antiretroviral therapy. The receptors stem from a man aged 35-49 years with HIV.

The sample holds one count of this clone. The chain uses TRBV28 and TRBJ1-1; no clear D. V was trimmed by 3 bases and J by 10 bases, leaving 12 bases between them. The germline V gene encodes CDR1 MDHEN and CDR2 SYDVKM. The CDR3 consists of 12 residues. The CDR3 loop is CASSLYPRRAFF. The DNA for the CDR3 is TGTGCCAGCAGTTTGTACCCCCGCAGAGCTTTCTTT.

Judged by abundance, this clone is large. The genes are TRBV2 and TRBJ2-7; TRBD1 aligns across 9 bases. V dropped 7 bases and J dropped 2; count of bases not matched to a gene: 6. Germline V CDR1 and CDR2: SNHLY, FYNNEI. The CDR3 runs 14 residues. Here the CDR3 reads CASMGGQGPYEQYF. The CDR3 DNA reads as TGTGCCAGCATGGGGGGACAGGGTCCCTACGAGCAGTACTTC. Full variable domain (missing parts from reference TRBV2 and TRBJ2-7): EPEVTQTPSHQVTQMGQEVILRCVPISNHLYFYWYRQILGQKVEFLVSFYNNEISEKSEIFDDQFSVERPDGSNFTLKIRSTKLEDSAMYFCASMGGQGPYEQYFGPGTRLTVT.

The chain employs TRBV7-6 and TRBJ1-3; no definite D call. Trimming removed 0 bases from V and 0 bases from J, with 15 bases in between. The CDR3 consists of 18 residues. The germline CDR1 and CDR2 sequences are SGHVS and FNYEAQ. The DNA for the CDR3 is TGTGCCAGCAGCTTAGCGTACTCAGCTAGTAACTCTGGAAACACCATATATTTT. The encoded protein is CASSLAYSASNSGNTIYF. Full variable domain (remainder filled in from reference TRBV7-6 and TRBJ1-3): GAGVSQSPRYKVTKRGQDVALRCDPISGHVSLYWYRQALGQGPEFLTYFNYEAQQDKSGLPNDRFSAERPEGSISTLTIQRTEQRDSAMYRCASSLAYSASNSGNTIYFGEGSWLTVV.

V gene TRBV6-1 combines with J gene TRBJ2-7; TRBD1 matches 9 bases. The CDR3 extends over 13 amino acids. Germline V lookup: CDR1 MNHNS, CDR2 SASEGT. After removal of 7 bases from V and 4 bases from J, the junction contained 5 bases not matched to a gene. This chain's CDR3 is CASTWGQGYEQYF. For the CDR3, the DNA is TGTGCCAGCACTTGGGGACAGGGATACGAGCAGTACTTC.

There are a few counts of this clone. This chain joins TRBV18 and TRBJ2-5; unclear D gene. With 0 bases removed from V and 3 bases from J, the gap between germline ends came to 14 bases. CDR3 length: 16 amino acids. Looked up from germline, CDR1 is KGHSH and CDR2 is LQKENI. In DNA form, the CDR3 reads TGTGCCAGCTCACCACCGCTAACTTGGGGAAAAGAGACCCAGTACTTC. It yields the protein CASSPPLTWGKETQYF.

This rearrangement joins TRBV5-4 to TRBJ1-1, with D uncertain. This CDR3 is 12 amino acids long. CDR1 is SGHNT, CDR2 YYREEE, per germline (reference sequence). The ends were cut back, 4 bases at V and 9 bases at J, with 13 bases in the middle. The CDR3 region is CASSVFGSQAFF. DNA of the CDR3: TGTGCCAGCAGCGTCTTTGGCTCTCAAGCTTTCTTT. The variable domain in full, with the rest retrieved from reference TRBV5-4 and TRBJ1-1, is ETGVTQSPTHLIKTRGQQVTLRCSSQSGHNTVSWYQQALGQGPQFIFQYYREEENGRGNFPPRFSGLQFPNYSSELNVNALELDDSALYLCASSVFGSQAFFGQGTRLTVV.

This chain joins TRBV5-5 and TRBJ2-1, with no clear D. Germline V gene data show CDR1 as SGHKS and CDR2 as YYEKEE (reference sequence). This CDR3 spans 12 amino acids. V lost 5 bases to trimming and J lost 2 bases, with 5 bases between them. In nucleotides, the CDR3 is TGTGCCAGCAGTGTAGCCTACAATGAGCAGTTCTTC. Protein: CASSVAYNEQFF.

This clone has a handful of counts. The rearrangement joins TRBV7-7 to TRBJ2-3, with D unresolved. CDR1 and CDR2 (germline): SSHAT, FNYEAQ (reference sequence). The CDR3 is 16 residues long. V lost 1 base to trimming and J lost 1 base, with 12 bases between them. CDR3 in amino acids: CASSLGMYRGTDTQYF. The CDR3 DNA reads TGTGCCAGCAGCTTAGGAATGTACCGGGGCACAGATACGCAGTATTTT.